This TCR beta chain was documented in a study of T cells after posttransplantation cyclophosphamide. Findings and caveats of the study: TRB clonality was highly associated with recipient CMV seropositivity and reactivation.

Points on this clone: Its antigen is as yet unknown.

The assay was immunoSEQ multiplex PCR, and TCRdb's table has in-frame clones only and misses some. The table shows about 4,000 clones, with almost 70% occurring only once. Busulfan-fludarabine conditioning, marrow transplant, and cyclophosphamide on days +3 and +4 were administered. CDR1 and CDR2 from the germline V gene are LNHDA and SQIVND (reference sequence). The CDR3 spans 16 residues. V lost 3 bases and J 3 bases, leaving 17 bases between the germline ends. This receptor was obtained from a female patient in her 40s who received an allogeneic stem cell transplant from a related donor, was CMV-positive, and had no GVHD. A share of the T cells may be of graft donor origin. This chain uses TRBV19 with TRBJ1-1; TRBD1 is a possible D gene (6 bases). The sequences come from CD8+ T cells sorted from PBMCs, collected 950 to 1,200 days after allogeneic stem cell transplant with posttransplant cyclophosphamide. The CDR3 here is CASSIPRGGEDTEAFF. The CDR3 DNA reads TGTGCCAGTAGTATCCCGAGGGGGGGAGAGGACACTGAAGCTTTCTTT.